Below are 2 T cell receptor beta chains sequenced from a single sample in a study of shared clonotypes between healthy human individuals. Sequencing was performed with immunoSEQ multiplex PCR; in TCRdb, only in-frame clones are kept and a portion is missing. The table shows around 500,000 clones, with 60% to 85% occurring only once. Sequencing was performed on PBMCs. The receptors stem from a woman aged 35 to 49 in good health. Some clones in this sample may be carry-over from other donors' samples.

The chain is built from TRBV27 and TRBJ1-2; TRBD1 agrees at 7 bases. Germline CDR1 MNHEY, CDR2 SMNVEV (reference sequence). The CDR3 contains 12 residues. Unmatched junction bases numbered 5, after V lost 6 bases and J lost 7 bases. For the CDR3, the DNA is TGTGCCAGCAGCCCTCAGGGGGTTGGCTACACCTTC. This sequence encodes CASSPQGVGYTF.

This chain links TRBV30 with TRBJ2-2, with D perhaps TRBD2 (6 bases). With 4 bases removed from V and 5 bases from J, the gap between germline ends came to 14 bases. This CDR3 comprises 14 residues. The germline gives CDR1 GTSNPN, CDR2 SVGIG (reference sequence). Here the CDR3 DNA reads TGTGCCTGGAATTGGGGCGCGGGGACCGGGGAGCTGTTTTTT. Translation: CAWNWGAGTGELFF.